The clone carrying this T cell receptor (beta chain) appeared a few times. What it binds is not known. Template switching added a universal primer site; cDNA carried unique molecular identifiers. TCRdb redid the calling of the 5' RACE reads with MiXCR, one entry per CDR3 protein. Among 600,000 to 800,000 distinct CDR3 sequences listed, approximately 21% were seen once. The CDR3 runs 15 residues. CDR1 and CDR2 from the germline V gene are LNHNV and YYDKDF (reference sequence). V was pared by 0 bases and J by 8 bases, with 13 bases between. These data come from a study of identical twins. General observations from the study: Models predicted less out-of-frame TCR alpha sharing in monozygotic twins than was found. Conclusions leaned on cross-sectional statistical analysis and did not track the same donors over time.

These data were also reused for a study on T cells expressing NK-cell markers. From that paper: An anti-gamma-delta TCR antibody restricted sorting to alpha-beta TCR T cells in several experiments.

Material for sequencing was PBMCs. This TCR derives from a woman younger than 35 in good health. The chain recombines TRBV15 with TRBJ1-4; D may be TRBD1 (6 bases). The CDR3 loop is CATSRDLTGREKLFF. The DNA of the CDR3 is TGTGCCACCAGCAGAGATCTAACAGGGAGGGAAAAACTGTTTTTT.